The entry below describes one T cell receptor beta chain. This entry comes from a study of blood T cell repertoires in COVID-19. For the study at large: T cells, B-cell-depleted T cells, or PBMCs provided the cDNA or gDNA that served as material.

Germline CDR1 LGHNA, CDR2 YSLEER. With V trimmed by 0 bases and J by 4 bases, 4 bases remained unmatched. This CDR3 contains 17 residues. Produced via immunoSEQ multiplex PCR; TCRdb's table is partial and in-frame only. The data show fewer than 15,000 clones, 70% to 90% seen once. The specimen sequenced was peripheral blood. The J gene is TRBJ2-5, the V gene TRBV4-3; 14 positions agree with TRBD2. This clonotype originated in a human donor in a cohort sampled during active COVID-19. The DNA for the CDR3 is TGCGCCAGCAGCCAAGATTGGACTAGCGGGGGGCCAGAGACCCAGTACTTC. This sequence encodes CASSQDWTSGGPETQYF.